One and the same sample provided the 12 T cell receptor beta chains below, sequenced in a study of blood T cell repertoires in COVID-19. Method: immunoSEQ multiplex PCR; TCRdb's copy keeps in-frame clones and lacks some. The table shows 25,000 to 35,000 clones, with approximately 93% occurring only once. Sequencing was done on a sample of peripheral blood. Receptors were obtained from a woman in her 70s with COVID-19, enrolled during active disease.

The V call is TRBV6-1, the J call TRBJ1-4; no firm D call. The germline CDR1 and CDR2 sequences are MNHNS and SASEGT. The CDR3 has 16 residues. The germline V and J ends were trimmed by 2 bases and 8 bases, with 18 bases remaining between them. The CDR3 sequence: CASSEYSGSVPEKLFF. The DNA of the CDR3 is TGTGCCAGCAGTGAATATAGCGGGAGCGTTCCGGAAAAACTGTTTTTT.

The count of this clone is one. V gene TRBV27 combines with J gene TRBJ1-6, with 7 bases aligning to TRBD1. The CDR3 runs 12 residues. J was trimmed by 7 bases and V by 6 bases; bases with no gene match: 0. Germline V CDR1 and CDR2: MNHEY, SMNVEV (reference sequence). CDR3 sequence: CASRGQNSPLHF. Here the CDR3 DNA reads TGTGCCAGCAGGGGACAGAATTCACCCCTCCACTTT.

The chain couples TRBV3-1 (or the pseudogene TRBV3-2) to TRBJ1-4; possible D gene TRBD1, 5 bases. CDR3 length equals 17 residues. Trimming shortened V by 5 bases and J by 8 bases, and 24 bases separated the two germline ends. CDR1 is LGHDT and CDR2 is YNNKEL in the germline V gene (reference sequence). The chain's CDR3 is CASSTGGGWGTREKLFF. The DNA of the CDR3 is TGTGCCAGCAGCACTGGCGGGGGTTGGGGGACGAGAGAAAAACTGTTTTTT.

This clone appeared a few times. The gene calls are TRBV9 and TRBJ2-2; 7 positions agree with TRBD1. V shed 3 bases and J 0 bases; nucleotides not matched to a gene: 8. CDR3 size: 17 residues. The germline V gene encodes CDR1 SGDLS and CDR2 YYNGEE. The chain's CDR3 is CASSGRQGSANTGELFF. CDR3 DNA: TGTGCCAGCAGCGGACGACAGGGATCGGCGAACACCGGGGAGCTGTTTTTT.

The CDR3 reads CSARQNYGYTF. DNA of the CDR3: TGCAGTGCTAGACAGAACTATGGCTACACCTTC. This chain connects TRBV20-1 to TRBJ1-2; D is unresolved. The CDR3 contains 11 residues. Germline V CDR1 and CDR2: DFQATT, SNEGSKA (reference sequence). V was shortened by 2 bases and J by 2 bases, with 3 bases between the two germline ends.

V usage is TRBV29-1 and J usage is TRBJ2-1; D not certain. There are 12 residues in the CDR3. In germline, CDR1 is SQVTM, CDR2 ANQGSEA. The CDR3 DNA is TGCAGTGTGGCCCGAACCGACAATGAGCAGTTCTTC. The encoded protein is CSVARTDNEQFF.

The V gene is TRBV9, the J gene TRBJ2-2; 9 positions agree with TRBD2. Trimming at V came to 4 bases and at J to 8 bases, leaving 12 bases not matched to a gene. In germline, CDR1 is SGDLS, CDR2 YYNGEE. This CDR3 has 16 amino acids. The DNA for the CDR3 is TGTGCCAGCAGCCCCGAGGCGGGAGGGCCCTCAGGGGAGCTGTTTTTT. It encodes CASSPEAGGPSGELFF.

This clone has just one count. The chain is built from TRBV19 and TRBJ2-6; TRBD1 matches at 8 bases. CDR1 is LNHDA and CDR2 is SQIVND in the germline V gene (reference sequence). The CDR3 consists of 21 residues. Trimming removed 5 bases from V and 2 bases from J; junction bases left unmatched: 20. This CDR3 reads CASSVPFRFPGGRAGANVLTF. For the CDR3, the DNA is TGTGCCAGTAGTGTCCCCTTTCGGTTCCCAGGGGGCCGGGCTGGGGCCAACGTCCTGACTTTC.

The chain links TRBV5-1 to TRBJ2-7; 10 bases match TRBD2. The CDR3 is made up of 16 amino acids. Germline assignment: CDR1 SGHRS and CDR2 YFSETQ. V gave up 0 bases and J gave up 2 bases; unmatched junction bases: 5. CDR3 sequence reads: CASSLGELAGTYEQYF. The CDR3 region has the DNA TGCGCCAGCAGCTTGGGCGAACTAGCGGGAACCTACGAGCAGTACTTC.

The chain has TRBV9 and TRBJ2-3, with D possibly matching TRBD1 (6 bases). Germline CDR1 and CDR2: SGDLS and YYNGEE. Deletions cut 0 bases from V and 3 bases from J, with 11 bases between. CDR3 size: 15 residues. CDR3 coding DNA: TGTGCCAGCAGCGTAGCACAGGGATGGACAGATACGCAGTATTTT. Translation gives CASSVAQGWTDTQYF. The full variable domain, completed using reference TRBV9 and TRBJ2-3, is DSGVTQTPKHLITATGQRVTLRCSPRSGDLSVYWYQQSLDQGLQFLIQYYNGEERAKGNILERFSAQQFPDLHSELNLSSLELGDSALYFCASSVAQGWTDTQYFGPGTRLTVL.

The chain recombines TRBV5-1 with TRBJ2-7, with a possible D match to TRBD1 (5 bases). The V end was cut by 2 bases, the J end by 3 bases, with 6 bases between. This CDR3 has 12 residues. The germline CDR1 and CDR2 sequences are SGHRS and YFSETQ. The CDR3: CASSFDSYEQYF. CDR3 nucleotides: TGCGCCAGCAGCTTCGACAGCTACGAGCAGTACTTC.

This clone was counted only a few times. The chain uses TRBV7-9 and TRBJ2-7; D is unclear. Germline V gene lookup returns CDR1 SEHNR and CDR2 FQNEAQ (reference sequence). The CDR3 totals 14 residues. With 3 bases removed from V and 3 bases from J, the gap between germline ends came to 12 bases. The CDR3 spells CASSFQPRGYEQYF. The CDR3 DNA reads TGTGCCAGCAGCTTCCAGCCTCGAGGCTACGAGCAGTACTTC.